The 9 T cell receptor beta chains presented below share a single source sample, sequenced in a study of T cells in Graves' hyperthyroidism and ophthalmopathy. Researchers amplified the TCR beta CDR3 regions from RNA transcripts. First-round RT-PCR with HTBI primers amplified the TCR CDR3 region. TCRdb itself ran the multiplex PCR reads through MiXCR, one entry per CDR3 protein. Counted here are almost 600,000 distinct CDR3 sequences, around 42% occurring once; the ten biggest clones make up about 8%. The material sequenced was peripheral blood or thyroid tissue (not recorded which). Receptors originate from a young woman with Graves' hyperthyroidism.

The chain uses TRBV20-1 and TRBJ1-2; no firm D call. CDR1 is DFQATT, CDR2 SNEGSKA, per germline (reference sequence). V was pared by 0 bases and J by 5 bases, with 10 bases between. The CDR3 extends over 13 amino acids. This chain's CDR3 is CSARDRGLYGYTF. Here the CDR3 DNA reads TGCAGTGCTAGAGATCGGGGTCTGTATGGCTACACCTTC.

At least ten counts were recorded for this clonotype. The CDR3 DNA reads as TGTGCCAGCAGCTTAATTGCCGGGGGAGGTCTCTATGGCTACACCTTC. It translates to CASSLIAGGGLYGYTF. V and J are TRBV7-9 and TRBJ1-2, with D possibly TRBD1 on 5 matching bases. This CDR3 has 16 amino acids. Germline loops: CDR1 SEHNR, CDR2 FQNEAQ (reference sequence). Trimming removed 2 bases at V and 4 bases at J, with 17 bases between.

This clonotype was found a few times. A much larger clone is a single base away; this may be a read error. The rearrangement joins TRBV20-1 to TRBJ1-1; D call uncertain. CDR3 size: 11 residues. The ends were cut back, 4 bases at V and 1 base at J, with 4 bases in the middle. Germline lookup yields CDR1 DFQATT and CDR2 SNEGSKA (reference sequence). CDR3 coding DNA: TGCAGTGCTACAGAGAACACTGAAGCTTTCTTT. This gives the protein CSATENTEAFF.

This clonotype was seen ten or more times. The chain links TRBV20-1 to TRBJ2-7, with D perhaps given as TRBD1 or TRBD2 (5 bases each). Germline CDR1 and CDR2: DFQATT and SNEGSKA (reference sequence). Trimming removed 6 bases from V and 5 bases from J, with 14 bases in between. The CDR3 covers 12 residues. The CDR3 DNA sequence: TGCAGTGCCCTAAGGGGAGACGACGAGCAGTACTTC. This gives the protein CSALRGDDEQYF.

The V call is TRBV7-6, the J call TRBJ1-6; D unresolved. Germline CDR1 and CDR2: SGHVS and FNYEAQ. Between the trimmed V and J ends, which lost 5 bases and 8 bases, there was a span of 10 bases. This CDR3 is 13 amino acids long. CDR3 DNA: TGTGCCAGCAGCGACGGGATCGATTCACCCCTCCACTTT. This encodes CASSDGIDSPLHF.

This clonotype was seen repeatedly, ten times or more. J is TRBJ2-7 and V is TRBV2, with 9 bases aligning to TRBD2. Per the germline V gene, CDR1 is SNHLY and CDR2 is FYNNEI. CDR3 length: 14 amino acids. Trimming at V came to 8 bases and at J to 4 bases, leaving 9 bases not matched to a gene. This chain's CDR3 is CASLAGETKYEQYF. CDR3 in DNA: TGTGCCAGCTTAGCGGGAGAGACCAAATACGAGCAGTACTTC. The full variable domain, completed using reference TRBV2 and TRBJ2-7, is EPEVTQTPSHQVTQMGQEVILRCVPISNHLYFYWYRQILGQKVEFLVSFYNNEISEKSEIFDDQFSVERPDGSNFTLKIRSTKLEDSAMYFCASLAGETKYEQYFGPGTRLTVT.

This clonotype appeared a few times. This may arise from a read error, as a much more abundant clone is one base away. The chain joins TRBV24-1 to TRBJ2-7; TRBD1 aligns across 10 bases. CDR1 is KGHDR, CDR2 SFDVKD, per germline. The V segment lost 1 base and the J segment 6 bases; nucleotides outside the gene matches: 8. This CDR3 region has 16 residues. The CDR3 DNA reads TGTGCCACCAGTGATTTCTCGACAGGGGGCAGATGCGAGCAGTACTTC. Its translation is CATSDFSTGGRCEQYF.

V is TRBV7-2 and J is TRBJ2-5, with D possibly TRBD2 on 7 matching bases. The CDR3 length is 13 residues. V lost 8 bases, J lost 5 bases, and 15 bases lay in between. CDR1 and CDR2 from the germline V gene are SGHTA and FQGNSA. The chain's CDR3 is CASFRGGRETQYF. Written as DNA, the CDR3 is TGTGCCAGCTTTAGGGGGGGTCGGGAGACCCAGTACTTC.

Comment on this clonotype: This could be a read error, since a much larger clone is one nucleotide away. This rearrangement joins TRBV30 to TRBJ2-5; D is perhaps TRBD1 (5 bases). This CDR3 has 15 amino acids. Germline lookup yields CDR1 GTSNPN and CDR2 SVGIG (reference sequence). The CDR3 sequence: CTWSSPLGQGETQYF. Here the CDR3 DNA reads TGTACCTGGAGTTCCCCTCTTGGGCAGGGAGAGACCCAGTACTTC.